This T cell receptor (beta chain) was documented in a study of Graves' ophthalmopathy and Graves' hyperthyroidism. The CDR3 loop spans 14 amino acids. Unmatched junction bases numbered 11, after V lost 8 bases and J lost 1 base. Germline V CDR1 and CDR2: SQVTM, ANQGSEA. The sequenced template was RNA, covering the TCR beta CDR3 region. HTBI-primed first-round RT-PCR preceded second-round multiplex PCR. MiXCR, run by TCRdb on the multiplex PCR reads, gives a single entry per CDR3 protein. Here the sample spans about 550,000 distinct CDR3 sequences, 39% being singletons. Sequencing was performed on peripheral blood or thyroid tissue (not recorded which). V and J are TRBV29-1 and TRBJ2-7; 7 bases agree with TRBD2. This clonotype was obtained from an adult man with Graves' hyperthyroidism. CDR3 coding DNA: TGCAGCCGCCCCATCCACGGGAGGTCCTACGAGCAGTACTTC. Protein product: CSRPIHGRSYEQYF.